This entry describes one T cell receptor (beta chain). Its specificity is not known. These data originate in a study of cytomegalovirus exposure and HLA in healthy donors. Study results and limitations: The dataset shows that most TCR sequences were rare, while some public TCRs occurred in many donors. It was reported that TCR beta sequences correctly inferred the HLA-A and HLA-B alleles for most subjects.

Donors were ostensibly healthy at sampling, although undocumented immune exposures were probable. The CDR3 is made up of 13 amino acids. Germline loops: CDR1 SNHLY, CDR2 FYNNEI. With V trimmed by 8 bases and J by 9 bases, 10 bases remained unmatched. 13 Jbeta primers and 60 Vbeta primers were used for the PCR. Data came from immunoSEQ multiplex PCR; TCRdb stores just in-frame clones and leaves some out. The repertoire consists of more than 140,000 clones, with 82% occurring once and the leading ten covering around 3%. Sequences were obtained from PBMCs. V usage is TRBV2 and J usage is TRBJ2-1, with TRBD2 identical over 7 bases. The receptor comes from a man younger than 30 in good health and CMV-seropositive. The CDR3 region has the DNA TGTGCCAGCGGGGGGGATCAGCTGGGTGAGCAGTTCTTC. It codes for CASGGDQLGEQFF.